This is a list of T cell receptor beta chains from one sample in a study of human T cells and chemical hapten exposure. TCRdb itself ran the RACE reads through MiXCR, one entry per CDR3 protein. The data show around 330,000 distinct CDR3 sequences, over 5% seen once. The sample in question was whole blood, obtained in connection with sensitization to the hapten diphenylcyclopropenone (DPC). These receptors were collected from a woman between 18 and 29 years old with alopecia areata. Some clones in this sample may be carry-over from other donors' samples. The CDR3 runs from the conserved cysteine through the conserved F or W. D genes are given only for firm matches. Size is omitted from some rows. Given values are once, few, many or a class for expanded clones.

J | size | V | D | DNA | CDR3
TRBJ1-1 | few | TRBV2 | NA | TGTGCCAGCAGTGATTTAGGAGTGGTACAGGTGAAATCTGAAGCTTTCTTT | CASSDLGVVQVKSEAFF
TRBJ2-1 | many | TRBV5-1 | TRBD2 | TGCGCCAGCAGCTCGGGACTAGAGGTGGCTGAGCAGTTCTTC | CASSSGLEVAEQFF
TRBJ1-4 | many | TRBV29-1 | NA | TGCAGCGTTGATCGCAGGGAGAATGAAAAACTGTTTTTT | CSVDRRENEKLFF
TRBJ2-7 | many | TRBV6-5 | NA | TGTGCCAGCAGTTACGGGGGCCAGCACTACGAGCAGTACTTC | CASSYGGQHYEQYF
TRBJ2-5 | few | TRBV5-1 | NA | TGCGCCAGCACACTGTTTTCAGGGGTCGGCCAAGAGACCCAGTACTTC | CASTLFSGVGQETQYF
TRBJ2-6 | many | TRBV10-3 | NA | TGTGCCATCAGGGGGACTGGGGCCAACGTCCTGACTTTC | CAIRGTGANVLTF
TRBJ1-2 | few | TRBV10-3 | TRBD1 | TGTGCCATCACCGCTCAGGGGGCGGACGGCTACACCTTC | CAITAQGADGYTF
TRBJ2-7 | few | TRBV20-1 | NA | TGCAGTGCTAGAGTGTCTTGGGGGGACTACGAGCAGTACTTC | CSARVSWGDYEQYF
TRBJ2-3 | NA | TRBV7-3 | NA | TGTGCCAGCAGCCCCGGGACGGACGGGGATACGCAGTATTTT | CASSPGTDGDTQYF
TRBJ2-4 | NA | TRBV7-9 | NA | TGTGCCAGCAGCTTAGCTGGGACAGCCAAAAACATTCAGTACTTC | CASSLAGTAKNIQYF
TRBJ2-1 | NA | TRBV5-1 | NA | TGCGCCAGCAGCGACGGGGTCCCTAGCGATGAGCAGTTCTTC | CASSDGVPSDEQFF
TRBJ1-6 | few | TRBV20-1 | NA | TGCAGTGCGTCACAACCGGGCGGTTTGACTTCACCCCTCCACTTT | CSASQPGGLTSPLHF
TRBJ1-5 | many | TRBV28 | NA | TGTGCCAGCAGTTCCGGGACACCTAATCAGCCCCAGCATTTT | CASSSGTPNQPQHF